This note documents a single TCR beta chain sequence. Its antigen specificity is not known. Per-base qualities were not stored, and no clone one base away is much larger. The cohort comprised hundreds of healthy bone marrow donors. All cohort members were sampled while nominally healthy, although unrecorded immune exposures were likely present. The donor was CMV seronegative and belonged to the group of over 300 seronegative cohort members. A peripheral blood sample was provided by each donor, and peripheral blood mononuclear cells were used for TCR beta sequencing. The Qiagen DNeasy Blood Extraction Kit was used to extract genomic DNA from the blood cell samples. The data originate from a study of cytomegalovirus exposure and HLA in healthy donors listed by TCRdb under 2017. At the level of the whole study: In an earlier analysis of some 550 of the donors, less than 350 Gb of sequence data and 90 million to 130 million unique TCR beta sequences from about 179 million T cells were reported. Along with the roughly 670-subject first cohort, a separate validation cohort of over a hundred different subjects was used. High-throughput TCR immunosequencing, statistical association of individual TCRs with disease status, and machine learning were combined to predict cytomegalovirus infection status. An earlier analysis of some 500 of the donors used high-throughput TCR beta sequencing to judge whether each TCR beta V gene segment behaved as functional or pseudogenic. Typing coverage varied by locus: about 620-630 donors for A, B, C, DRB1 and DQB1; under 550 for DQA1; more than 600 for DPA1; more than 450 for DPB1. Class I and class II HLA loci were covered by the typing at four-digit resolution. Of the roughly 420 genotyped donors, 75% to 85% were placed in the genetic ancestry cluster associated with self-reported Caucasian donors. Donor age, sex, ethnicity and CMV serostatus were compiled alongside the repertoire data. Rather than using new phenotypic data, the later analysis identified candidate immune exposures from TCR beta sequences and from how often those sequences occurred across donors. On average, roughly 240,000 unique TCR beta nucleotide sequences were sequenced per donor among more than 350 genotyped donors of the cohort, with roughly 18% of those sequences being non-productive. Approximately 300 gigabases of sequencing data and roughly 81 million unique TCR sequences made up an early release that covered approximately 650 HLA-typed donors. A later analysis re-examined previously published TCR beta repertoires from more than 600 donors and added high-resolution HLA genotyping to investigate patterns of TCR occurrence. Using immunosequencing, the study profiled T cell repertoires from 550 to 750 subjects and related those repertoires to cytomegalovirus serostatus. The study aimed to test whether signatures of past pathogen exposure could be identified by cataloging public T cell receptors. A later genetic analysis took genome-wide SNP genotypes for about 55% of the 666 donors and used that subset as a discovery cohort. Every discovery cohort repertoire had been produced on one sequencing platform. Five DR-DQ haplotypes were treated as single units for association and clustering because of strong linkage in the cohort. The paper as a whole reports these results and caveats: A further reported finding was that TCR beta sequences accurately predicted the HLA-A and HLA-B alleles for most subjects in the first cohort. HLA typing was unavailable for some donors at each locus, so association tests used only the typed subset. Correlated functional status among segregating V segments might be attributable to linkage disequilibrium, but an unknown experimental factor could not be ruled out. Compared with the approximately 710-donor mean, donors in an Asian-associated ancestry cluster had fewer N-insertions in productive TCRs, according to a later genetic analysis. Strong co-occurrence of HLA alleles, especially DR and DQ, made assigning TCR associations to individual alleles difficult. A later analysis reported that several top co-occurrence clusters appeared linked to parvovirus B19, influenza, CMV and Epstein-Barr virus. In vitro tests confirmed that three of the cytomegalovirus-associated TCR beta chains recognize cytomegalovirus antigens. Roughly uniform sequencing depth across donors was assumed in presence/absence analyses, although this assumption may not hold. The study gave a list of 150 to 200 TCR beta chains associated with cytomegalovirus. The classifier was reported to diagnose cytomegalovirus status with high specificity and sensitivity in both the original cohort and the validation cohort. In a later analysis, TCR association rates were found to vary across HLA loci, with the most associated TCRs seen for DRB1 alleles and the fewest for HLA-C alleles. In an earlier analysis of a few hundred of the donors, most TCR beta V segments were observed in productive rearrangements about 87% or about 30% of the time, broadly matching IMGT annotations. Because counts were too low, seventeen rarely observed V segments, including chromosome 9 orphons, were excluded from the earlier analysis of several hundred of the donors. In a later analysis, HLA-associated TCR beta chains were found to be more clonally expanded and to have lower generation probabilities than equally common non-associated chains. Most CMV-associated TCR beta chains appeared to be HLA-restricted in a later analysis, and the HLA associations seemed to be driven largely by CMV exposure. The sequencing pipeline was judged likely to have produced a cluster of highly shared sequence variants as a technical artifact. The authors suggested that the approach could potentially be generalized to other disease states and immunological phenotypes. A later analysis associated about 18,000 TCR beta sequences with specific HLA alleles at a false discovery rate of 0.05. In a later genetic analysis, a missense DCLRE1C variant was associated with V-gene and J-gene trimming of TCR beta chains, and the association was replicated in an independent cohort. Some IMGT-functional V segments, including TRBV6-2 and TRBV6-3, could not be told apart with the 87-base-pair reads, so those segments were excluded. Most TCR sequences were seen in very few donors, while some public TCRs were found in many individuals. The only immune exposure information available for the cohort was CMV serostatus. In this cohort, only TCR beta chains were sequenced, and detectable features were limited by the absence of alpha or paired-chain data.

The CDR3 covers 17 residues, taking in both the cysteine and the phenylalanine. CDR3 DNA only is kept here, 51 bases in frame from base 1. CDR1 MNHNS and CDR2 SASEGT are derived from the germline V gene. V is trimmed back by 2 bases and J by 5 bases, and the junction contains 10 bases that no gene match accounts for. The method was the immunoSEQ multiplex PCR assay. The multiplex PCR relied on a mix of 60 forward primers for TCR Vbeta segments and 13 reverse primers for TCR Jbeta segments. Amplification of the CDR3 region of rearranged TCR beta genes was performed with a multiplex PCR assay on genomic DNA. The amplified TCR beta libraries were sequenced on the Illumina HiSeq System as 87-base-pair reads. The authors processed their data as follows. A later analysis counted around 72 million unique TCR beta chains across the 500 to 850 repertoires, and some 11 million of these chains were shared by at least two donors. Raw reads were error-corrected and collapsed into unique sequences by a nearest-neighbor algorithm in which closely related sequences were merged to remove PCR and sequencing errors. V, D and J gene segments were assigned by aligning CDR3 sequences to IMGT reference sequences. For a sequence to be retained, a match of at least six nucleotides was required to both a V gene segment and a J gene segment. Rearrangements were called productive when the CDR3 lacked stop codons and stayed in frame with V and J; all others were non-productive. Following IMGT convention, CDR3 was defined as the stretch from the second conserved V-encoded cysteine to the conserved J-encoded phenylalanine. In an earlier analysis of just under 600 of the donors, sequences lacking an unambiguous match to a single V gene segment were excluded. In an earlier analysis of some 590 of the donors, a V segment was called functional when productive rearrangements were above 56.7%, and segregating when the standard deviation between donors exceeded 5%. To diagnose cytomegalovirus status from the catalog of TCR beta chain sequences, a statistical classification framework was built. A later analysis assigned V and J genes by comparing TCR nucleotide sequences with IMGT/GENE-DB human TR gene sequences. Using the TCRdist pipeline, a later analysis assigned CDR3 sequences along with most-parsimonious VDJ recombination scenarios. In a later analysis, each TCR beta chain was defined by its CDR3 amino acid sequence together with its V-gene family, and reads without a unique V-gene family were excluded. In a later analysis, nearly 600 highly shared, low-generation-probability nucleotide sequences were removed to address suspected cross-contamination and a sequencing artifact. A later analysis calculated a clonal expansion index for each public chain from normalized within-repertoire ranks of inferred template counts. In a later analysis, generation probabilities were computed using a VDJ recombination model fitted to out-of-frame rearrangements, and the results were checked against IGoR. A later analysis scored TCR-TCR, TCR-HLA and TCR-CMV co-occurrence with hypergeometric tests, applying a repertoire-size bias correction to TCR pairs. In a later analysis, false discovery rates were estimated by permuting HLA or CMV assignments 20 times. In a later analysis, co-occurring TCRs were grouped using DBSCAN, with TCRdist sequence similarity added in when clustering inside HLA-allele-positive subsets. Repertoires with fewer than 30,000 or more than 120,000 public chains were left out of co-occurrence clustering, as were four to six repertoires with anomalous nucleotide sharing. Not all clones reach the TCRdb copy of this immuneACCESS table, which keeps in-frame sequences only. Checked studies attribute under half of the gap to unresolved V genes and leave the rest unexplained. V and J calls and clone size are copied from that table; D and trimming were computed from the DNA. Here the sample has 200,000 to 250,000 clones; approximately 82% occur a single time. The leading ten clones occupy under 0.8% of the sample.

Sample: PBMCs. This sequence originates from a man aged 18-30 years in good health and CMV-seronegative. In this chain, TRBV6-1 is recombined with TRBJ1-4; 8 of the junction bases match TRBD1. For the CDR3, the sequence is CASSERQGMGRNEKLFF. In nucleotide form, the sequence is TGTGCCAGCAGTGAACGACAGGGGATGGGGAGAAATGAAAAACTGTTTTTT.